A selection of T cell receptor beta chains follows, all from one sample in a study of vaccination and CD4 T cells after COVID-19. TCRdb redid the calling of the PCR reads with MiXCR, one entry per CDR3 protein. The sample has about 11,000 distinct CDR3 sequences; 60% to 65% are singletons. Their antigen targets remain unknown. The material sequenced was CD4+ T cells from blood, cultured in vitro. The receptors come from a human donor who had recovered from COVID-19. The CDR3 runs from the conserved cysteine through the conserved F or W. Fields, in order: CDR3 length, clone size, D gene, J gene, V gene, CDR3 protein, CDR3 DNA. A D gene is named only where the DNA matches it firmly. The size of a clone is reported for some rows only, either as once, few or many, or as a class for expanded clones.

14 NA NA TRBJ2-2 TRBV20-1 CSAEAGQNTGELFF TGCAGTGCGGAAGCAGGGCAAAACACCGGGGAGCTGTTTTTT
14 NA NA TRBJ1-3 TRBV11-1 CASSIDRSGNTIYF TGTGCCAGCAGCATTGACAGATCTGGAAACACCATATATTTT
13 few NA TRBJ1-1 TRBV7-2 CASSFGLNTEAFF TGTGCCAGCAGCTTTGGGTTGAACACTGAAGCTTTCTTT
14 NA NA TRBJ1-2 TRBV5-3 CASSLYEGIYGYTF TGTGCCAGCAGCCTATACGAGGGTATCTATGGCTACACCTTC
14 few TRBD1 TRBJ2-5 TRBV10-3 CAISGDRAQETQYF TGTGCCATCAGTGGGGACAGGGCCCAAGAGACCCAGTACTTC
19 once TRBD1 TRBJ1-5 TRBV2 CASSEGGWGQGEFWQPQHF TGTGCCAGCAGTGAAGGCGGTTGGGGACAGGGCGAGTTTTGGCAGCCCCAGCATTTT
15 NA NA TRBJ2-7 TRBV27 CASSLVGEGSYEQYF TGTGCCAGCAGTTTAGTAGGGGAAGGGTCCTACGAGCAGTACTTC
14 NA NA TRBJ1-1 TRBV27 CASSLSRGNTEAFF TGTGCCAGCAGTTTATCCCGGGGGAACACTGAAGCTTTCTTT
14 NA NA TRBJ1-4 TRBV6-1 CASSRGATNEKLFF TGTGCCAGCAGCCGAGGGGCGACTAATGAAAAACTGTTTTTT
16 NA TRBD1 TRBJ2-5 TRBV28 CASSFWDRKEQETQYF TGTGCCAGCAGTTTCTGGGACAGGAAAGAGCAAGAGACCCAGTACTTC
16 NA TRBD2 TRBJ2-5 TRBV4-2 CASSQTTSGRQETQYF TGTGCCAGCAGCCAAACGACTAGCGGGAGGCAAGAGACCCAGTACTTC
14 NA NA TRBJ2-7 TRBV27 CASSPSRRADEQYF TGTGCCAGCAGTCCTTCTCGACGGGCGGACGAGCAGTACTTC
16 NA TRBD1 TRBJ2-2 TRBV6-5 CASSYPGTGNTGELFF TGTGCCAGCAGTTACCCTGGGACAGGGAACACCGGGGAGCTGTTTTTT
18 NA TRBD1 TRBJ2-2 TRBV7-9 CASSLSLRGPSNTGELFF TGTGCCAGCAGCTTATCCCTCAGGGGGCCCTCGAACACCGGGGAGCTGTTTTTT
14 few NA TRBJ2-2 TRBV25-1 CASSVRGYTGELFF TGTGCCAGCAGTGTTAGGGGTTACACCGGGGAGCTGTTTTTT
11 NA NA TRBJ1-1 TRBV20-1 CSASPNTEAFF TGCAGTGCTAGCCCGAACACTGAAGCTTTCTTT
14 NA TRBD1 TRBJ2-2 TRBV7-3 CASSSQGATGELFF TGTGCCAGCAGCTCACAGGGGGCCACCGGGGAGCTGTTTTTT
13 NA NA TRBJ2-7 TRBV5-1 CASSLEGTTGQYF TGCGCCAGCAGCTTGGAAGGGACGACAGGGCAGTACTTC
16 NA NA TRBJ2-2 TRBV7-6 CASSGEGWVNTGELFF TGTGCCAGCAGCGGAGAAGGCTGGGTGAACACCGGGGAGCTGTTTTTT
15 NA NA TRBJ1-6 TRBV7-9 CASSADTGINSPLHF TGTGCCAGCAGCGCGGATACAGGGATCAATTCACCCCTCCACTTT
13 NA TRBD1 TRBJ1-1 TRBV19 CASGRTGYGEAFF TGTGCCAGTGGTAGGACAGGGTATGGTGAAGCTTTCTTT
20 NA TRBD1 TRBJ2-7 TRBV6-1 CASSPGTGIADWIMRREQYF TGTGCCAGCAGTCCCGGGACAGGAATAGCTGATTGGATAATGAGGCGCGAGCAGTACTTC
14 medium-sized TRBD1 TRBJ1-4 TRBV20-1 CSARRGQGDEKLFF TGCAGTGCTAGAAGGGGACAGGGGGATGAAAAACTGTTTTTT
17 NA TRBD1 TRBJ1-5 TRBV30 CAWSVNGDRDLGQPQHF TGTGCCTGGAGTGTAAACGGGGACAGGGACTTAGGTCAGCCCCAGCATTTT
14 few TRBD1 TRBJ2-7 TRBV6-1 CASRSGQGNYEQYF TGTGCCAGCAGGTCGGGACAGGGTAACTACGAGCAGTACTTC
17 NA TRBD1 TRBJ2-6 TRBV27 CASSQDRAPSGANVLTF TGTGCCAGCAGCCAGGACAGGGCCCCCTCTGGGGCCAACGTCCTGACTTTC
17 NA NA TRBJ2-5 TRBV30 CAWSVPPFRQGEETQYF TGTGCCTGGAGTGTACCCCCCTTTCGGCAGGGAGAGGAGACCCAGTACTTC
17 few TRBD2 TRBJ2-2 TRBV27 CASSRTRTSSYTGELFF TGTGCCAGCAGTCGGACCCGGACTAGTTCTTACACCGGGGAGCTGTTTTTT
14 NA NA TRBJ2-3 TRBV20-1 CSASPRDGTDTQYF TGCAGTGCTAGCCCCAGGGACGGCACAGATACGCAGTATTTT
15 NA NA TRBJ1-6 TRBV12-3/TRBV12-4 CASSFDGSRNSPLHF TGTGCCAGCAGTTTTGACGGGTCCCGGAATTCACCCCTCCACTTT
14 once TRBD1 TRBJ2-5 TRBV10-3 CAIKAQGDQETQYF TGTGCCATCAAAGCTCAGGGGGACCAAGAGACCCAGTACTTC
15 NA TRBD2 TRBJ2-2 TRBV5-1 CASSGGLAETGELFF TGCGCCAGCAGCGGGGGACTAGCGGAGACCGGGGAGCTGTTTTTT
14 NA NA TRBJ2-7 TRBV5-4 CASSLSGAPYEQYF TGTGCCAGCAGCTTGTCCGGTGCCCCCTACGAGCAGTACTTC
15 NA TRBD2 TRBJ2-5 TRBV6-2/TRBV6-3 CASRGLAPTEETQYF TGTGCCAGCAGGGGACTAGCGCCGACCGAAGAGACCCAGTACTTC
15 few NA TRBJ1-5 TRBV20-1 CSAIRDGANHQPQHF TGCAGTGCTATCCGTGATGGAGCGAACCATCAGCCCCAGCATTTT
12 NA NA TRBJ2-2 TRBV18 CASSGFTGELFF TGTGCCAGCTCCGGATTTACCGGGGAGCTGTTTTTT
16 NA NA TRBJ1-1 TRBV11-3 CASSLFRSEMNTEAFF TGTGCCAGCAGCTTATTCAGGTCAGAGATGAACACTGAAGCTTTCTTT
13 NA NA TRBJ1-5 TRBV30 CAWSPRSNQPQHF TGTGCCTGGAGTCCCCGGAGCAATCAGCCCCAGCATTTT
14 NA NA TRBJ1-2 TRBV27 CASSFVGGNYGYTF TGTGCCAGCAGTTTCGTCGGGGGTAACTATGGCTACACCTTC
14 NA NA TRBJ1-1 TRBV6-1 CASSEQGKYTEAFF TGTGCCAGCAGTGAACAGGGGAAGTACACTGAAGCTTTCTTT
14 NA NA TRBJ2-3 TRBV19 CASSPSADTDTQYF TGTGCCAGTAGTCCATCAGCGGACACAGATACGCAGTATTTT
11 NA NA TRBJ1-1 TRBV20-1 CSARPINEAFF TGCAGTGCTAGACCCATAAATGAAGCTTTCTTT
14 NA NA TRBJ2-1 TRBV11-2 CASSLMGGHDEQFF TGTGCCAGCAGCTTAATGGGGGGGCATGATGAGCAGTTCTTC
16 NA TRBD1 TRBJ2-3 TRBV7-9 CASSPGQGAFTDTQYF TGTGCCAGCAGCCCAGGACAGGGCGCCTTCACAGATACGCAGTATTTT
17 NA TRBD1 TRBJ2-7 TRBV20-1 CSGGGQGARGDIYEQYF TGCAGTGGGGGGGGACAGGGGGCGCGGGGGGATATCTACGAGCAGTACTTC
14 NA NA TRBJ1-6 TRBV10-3 CAISEGRWDSPLHF TGTGCCATCAGTGAGGGACGGTGGGACTCACCCCTCCACTTT
15 NA TRBD1 TRBJ1-6 TRBV11-2 CASSPMGQRNSPLHF TGTGCCAGCAGCCCGATGGGACAGCGTAATTCACCCCTCCACTTT
16 NA TRBD2 TRBJ2-5 TRBV6-1 CASSDYLAGGQETQYF TGTGCCAGCAGTGATTACCTAGCGGGGGGGCAAGAGACCCAGTACTTC
14 few NA TRBJ1-2 TRBV6-1 CASRGQGRVYGYTF TGTGCCAGCAGGGGCCAGGGTCGAGTCTATGGCTACACCTTC
14 NA NA TRBJ1-2 TRBV6-5 CASSYRGGNYGYTF TGTGCCAGCAGTTACCGGGGGGGCAACTATGGCTACACCTTC
15 NA NA TRBJ1-5 TRBV6-5 CASSYEISYNQPQHF TGTGCCAGCAGTTACGAAATAAGTTACAATCAGCCCCAGCATTTT
14 NA TRBD2 TRBJ2-7 TRBV5-4 CASSSGLVKGEQYF TGTGCCAGCAGCTCGGGACTAGTGAAGGGCGAGCAGTACTTC
14 once NA TRBJ1-6 TRBV18 CASSDSARASPLHF TGTGCCAGCTCGGACTCTGCCAGGGCTTCACCCCTCCACTTT
15 few TRBD1 TRBJ1-2 TRBV19 CASSIAGGADYGYTF TGTGCCAGTAGTATCGCAGGGGGCGCTGACTATGGCTACACCTTC
15 once NA TRBJ1-1 TRBV20-1 CSARAGGALNTEAFF TGCAGTGCTAGAGCCGGGGGGGCCTTGAACACTGAAGCTTTCTTT
13 few NA TRBJ1-2 TRBV10-3 CAISDRRGDGYTF TGTGCCATCAGTGATCGGAGGGGTGATGGCTACACCTTC
15 NA NA TRBJ1-2 TRBV19 CASSPTGLTNYGYTF TGTGCCAGTAGCCCCACCGGACTTACCAACTATGGCTACACCTTC